These T cell receptor beta chains were read from a single sample in a study of CD8+CD57+ T cells in acquired aplastic anemia. TCRdb independently ran MiXCR on the reads; one entry per CDR3 protein. This table holds more than 150,000 distinct CDR3 sequences, less than 60% found once. Sequencing input: sorted CD4+, CD8+, or CD8+CD57+ T cells (not recorded which) from PBMCs. These TCRs come from a human donor with aplastic anemia. The CDR3 runs from the conserved cysteine through the conserved F or W. D genes are given only for firm matches. Size is omitted from some rows. Given values are once, few, many or a class for expanded clones.

cdr3_nt: TGCGCCAGCAGCGTGGGGTCGTCCTACAATGAGCAGTTCTTC
cdr3_aa: CASSVGSSYNEQFF
v_call: TRBV5-1
clone_size: -
d_call: -
j_call: TRBJ2-1

cdr3_nt: TGTGCCAGTAGTATAGATCTCACAGATACGCAGTATTTT
cdr3_aa: CASSIDLTDTQYF
v_call: TRBV19
clone_size: -
d_call: -
j_call: TRBJ2-3

cdr3_nt: TGTGCCAGCAGCTTATGGGGGAATGGGCAGTTCTTC
cdr3_aa: CASSLWGNGQFF
v_call: TRBV7-8
clone_size: -
d_call: -
j_call: TRBJ2-1

cdr3_nt: TGTGCCAGCAGCTTAACGGGGAGCAATCAGCCCCAGCATTTT
cdr3_aa: CASSLTGSNQPQHF
v_call: TRBV7-6
clone_size: -
d_call: -
j_call: TRBJ1-5

cdr3_nt: TGTGCCACCAGCAGAGATGCGGGGAATTCACCCCTCCACTTT
cdr3_aa: CATSRDAGNSPLHF
v_call: TRBV15
clone_size: -
d_call: -
j_call: TRBJ1-6

cdr3_nt: TGTGCCAGCACCTTGAGGGGGGTGTCTGGGGCCAACGTCCTGACTTTC
cdr3_aa: CASTLRGVSGANVLTF
v_call: TRBV13
clone_size: many
d_call: -
j_call: TRBJ2-6

cdr3_nt: TGCAGTGCTGCCCGGGGAGCGGGGGGGGACCAGCAGTACTTC
cdr3_aa: CSAARGAGGDQQYF
v_call: TRBV20-1
clone_size: -
d_call: TRBD2
j_call: TRBJ2-7

cdr3_nt: TGTGCCAGCAGCTTAGCCTCAGGGACAGGGGAAGAAGCTTTCTTT
cdr3_aa: CASSLASGTGEEAFF
v_call: TRBV7-8
clone_size: -
d_call: TRBD1
j_call: TRBJ1-1

cdr3_nt: TGCAGTGCTCGTTTAGCGGGGGGGGAGACCCAGTACTTC
cdr3_aa: CSARLAGGETQYF
v_call: TRBV20-1
clone_size: -
d_call: TRBD2
j_call: TRBJ2-5

cdr3_nt: TGTGCCAGCAGCTTAGACCAGGGTGGCGGTTACGAGCAGTACTTC
cdr3_aa: CASSLDQGGGYEQYF
v_call: TRBV7-6
clone_size: -
d_call: -
j_call: TRBJ2-7

cdr3_nt: TGTGCCAGCAGCTTAAATGCACCCGGGCTAAGTTATGGCTACACCTTC
cdr3_aa: CASSLNAPGLSYGYTF
v_call: TRBV7-3
clone_size: -
d_call: -
j_call: TRBJ1-2

cdr3_nt: TGTGCCACCAGTGACAGCGGGGTTGGCTACACCTTC
cdr3_aa: CATSDSGVGYTF
v_call: TRBV24-1
clone_size: many
d_call: -
j_call: TRBJ1-2

cdr3_nt: TGCGCCAGCAGTGACGTCAAAACCTACGAGCAGTACTTC
cdr3_aa: CASSDVKTYEQYF
v_call: TRBV10-2
clone_size: -
d_call: -
j_call: TRBJ2-7

cdr3_nt: TGCGCCAGCAGTGAGGGGTATGGGTATGGCTACACCTTC
cdr3_aa: CASSEGYGYGYTF
v_call: TRBV10-1
clone_size: -
d_call: -
j_call: TRBJ1-2

cdr3_nt: TGTGCCAGCAGCGTAGTGGGGGGAAACACCATATATTTT
cdr3_aa: CASSVVGGNTIYF
v_call: TRBV9
clone_size: many
d_call: -
j_call: TRBJ1-3

cdr3_nt: TGTGCCAAGGGACGCGGCAATCAGCCCCAGCATTTT
cdr3_aa: CAKGRGNQPQHF
v_call: TRBV2
clone_size: once
d_call: -
j_call: TRBJ1-5

cdr3_nt: TGTGCCAGCAGCTTAAAGGACAGGCAAGAGACCCGGTACTTC
cdr3_aa: CASSLKDRQETRYF
v_call: TRBV5-6
clone_size: -
d_call: TRBD1
j_call: TRBJ2-5

cdr3_nt: TGTGCCACCAGTGTTCTTGATGAGCAGTCCTTC
cdr3_aa: CATSVLDEQSF
v_call: TRBV24-1
clone_size: -
d_call: -
j_call: TRBJ2-1

cdr3_nt: TGTGCCAGCAGTTATATGCCGGCTGAAGCTTTCTTT
cdr3_aa: CASSYMPAEAFF
v_call: TRBV12-3/TRBV12-4
clone_size: many
d_call: -
j_call: TRBJ1-1

cdr3_nt: TGTGCCACCCGACTTGCGAGCGGGAGTTACAATGAGCAGTTCTTC
cdr3_aa: CATRLASGSYNEQFF
v_call: TRBV24-1
clone_size: -
d_call: TRBD2
j_call: TRBJ2-1

cdr3_nt: TGTGCCAGCGGCTCCAGGAGCTCCTACGAGCAGTACTTC
cdr3_aa: CASGSRSSYEQYF
v_call: TRBV6-1
clone_size: -
d_call: -
j_call: TRBJ2-7

cdr3_nt: TGTGCCAGCAGCACCGGACAGGGAACGTATGGCTACACCTTC
cdr3_aa: CASSTGQGTYGYTF
v_call: TRBV7-9
clone_size: -
d_call: TRBD1
j_call: TRBJ1-2

cdr3_nt: TGTGCCAGTATCGGCCCTGGGGCCAACGTCCTGACTTTC
cdr3_aa: CASIGPGANVLTF
v_call: TRBV19
clone_size: -
d_call: -
j_call: TRBJ2-6

cdr3_nt: TGTGCCAGCAGTTTCGAACAGGCAGCCTACGAGCAGTACTTC
cdr3_aa: CASSFEQAAYEQYF
v_call: TRBV10-1
clone_size: -
d_call: -
j_call: TRBJ2-7

cdr3_nt: TGCAGTGCTATAAGAGTACAGTCTTTTGGCGAGCAGTACTTC
cdr3_aa: CSAIRVQSFGEQYF
v_call: TRBV20-1
clone_size: -
d_call: -
j_call: TRBJ2-7

cdr3_nt: TGTGCCAGCAGCTTAGTTCTTGGTCAGCCCCAGTACTTC
cdr3_aa: CASSLVLGQPQYF
v_call: TRBV5-8
clone_size: -
d_call: -
j_call: TRBJ2-5

cdr3_nt: TGTGCCAGTAGCCTACAGGGGATGAACACTGAAGCTTTCTTT
cdr3_aa: CASSLQGMNTEAFF
v_call: TRBV19
clone_size: many
d_call: TRBD1
j_call: TRBJ1-1

cdr3_nt: TGTGCCAGCAGCCAAGAAAGGGAGGCCTATGGCTACACCTTC
cdr3_aa: CASSQEREAYGYTF
v_call: TRBV4-2
clone_size: -
d_call: -
j_call: TRBJ1-2

cdr3_nt: TGCAGTGCTGCTGCTACTAGCGGACCCACAGATACGCAGTATTTT
cdr3_aa: CSAAATSGPTDTQYF
v_call: TRBV20-1
clone_size: -
d_call: TRBD2
j_call: TRBJ2-3

cdr3_nt: TGTGCCAGCAGTGTGACCAGCTCTGGAAACACCATATATTTT
cdr3_aa: CASSVTSSGNTIYF
v_call: TRBV6-5
clone_size: -
d_call: -
j_call: TRBJ1-3

cdr3_nt: TGTGCCAGCAGCCCCAGACCGGCCGAGGAGACCCAGTACTTC
cdr3_aa: CASSPRPAEETQYF
v_call: TRBV9
clone_size: -
d_call: -
j_call: TRBJ2-5

cdr3_nt: TGCGCCAGCAGCTTCCGCCCTACGGGAAACGAGCAGTACTTC
cdr3_aa: CASSFRPTGNEQYF
v_call: TRBV5-1
clone_size: many
d_call: -
j_call: TRBJ2-7

cdr3_nt: TGTGCCACCAGCAGAGAGGGACAGGGAGACGAAAAACTGTTTTTT
cdr3_aa: CATSREGQGDEKLFF
v_call: TRBV15
clone_size: -
d_call: TRBD1
j_call: TRBJ1-4